This T cell receptor (beta chain) comes out of a study of glioma-infiltrating T cells after dendritic cell vaccination (dated by TCRdb to the mid-2010s). Notes on the research overall: The cohort comprised roughly 15 glioblastoma patients from Phase I and II dendritic cell vaccination trials, 9 newly diagnosed and 6 with recurrent disease. Each patient got three intradermal injections of the dendritic cell vaccine, spaced at biweekly intervals, in the arm below the axilla. Survival after dendritic cell vaccination was correlated with TCR sequencing metrics such as TIL content and the overlap between tumor and blood repertoires. The vaccine was prepared from monocyte-derived dendritic cells that were cultured for seven days with IL-4 and GM-CSF and then pulsed overnight with autologous tumor lysate. Between the early 2000s and the early 2010s, patients were given autologous tumor lysate-pulsed dendritic cell vaccination. Deep sequencing of TCR beta CDR3 regions was used to quantify tumor-infiltrating lymphocyte content and compare tumor and blood repertoires in dendritic cell-vaccinated glioblastoma patients.

With regard to this clone: The clone's antigen remains unknown. Base qualities are not provided; no much larger clone lies one nucleotide away.

Paper-wide results and their limitations: After dendritic cell vaccination, a higher estimated pretreatment TIL content predicted longer time to progression and overall survival. The response model built on TCR overlap across three groups was characterized as speculative, with prospective validation still needed. TCR clonality showed no direct relationship with survival, which suggests that a diverse polyclonal response may matter. The cohort was small and heterogeneous, and full blood and tumor sets were available for few patients, with initial-recurrent tumor pairs available for even fewer patients.

The germline V gene (reference sequence) provides CDR1 MNHEY and CDR2 SMNVEV. V and J are truncated by 10 bases and 6 bases respectively, leaving an intervening sequence of 16 bases. There are 13 amino acids in the CDR3, from cysteine to phenylalanine inclusive. The CDR3 DNA has 39 bases and is translated from base 1. Patients were selected on the basis of adequate residual fresh-frozen tumor tissue and more than two years of available survival data. Although molecular status otherwise differed among the glioblastoma patients, no patient had an isocitrate dehydrogenase mutation. PBMC were collected before vaccination, two weeks after the third vaccination, and at tumor progression if progression occurred. The Qiagen DNeasy Blood extraction Kit was used to extract genomic DNA. The immunoSEQ assay amplified TCRB CDR3 regions from about 2 micrograms of genomic DNA, or from all available DNA when less than that amount was available. The multiplex PCR employed 60 forward primers targeting TCR V beta segments and 13 reverse primers targeting J beta segments. To estimate the number of reads per starting template, synthetic control templates were added to each sample at limiting dilution. Reads of 87 bp were generated by sequencing on the Illumina HiSeq System. Per the original workflow: PCR and sequencing errors were removed by a nearest neighbor algorithm that merged closely related sequences. TCR overlap was measured as the percentage of unique tumor TCR beta sequences that were also present in the peripheral blood of the same patient. TCRdb obtained this table from immuneACCESS and retained in-frame rearrangements with V and J assigned. These tables miss some clones; where compared with another copy, unresolved V genes account for less than half of the shortfall, and the remainder is unexplained. The V and J calls and clone size were taken over from that table, and D and trimming were inferred from the DNA. The sample table holds about 96,000 clones, of which approximately 80% were seen once. Roughly 5.6% of the sample goes to the ten largest clones.

This receptor was identified in a human donor with glioblastoma. The chain joins TRBV27 to TRBJ1-5; TRBD1 is a possible D gene, resting on 6 matching bases. The sample was blood, taken before dendritic cell vaccination. The DNA is as follows: TGTGCCACCAGGGGAGGGGTGAGTCAGCCCCAGCATTTT. Its translation reads: CATRGGVSQPQHF.